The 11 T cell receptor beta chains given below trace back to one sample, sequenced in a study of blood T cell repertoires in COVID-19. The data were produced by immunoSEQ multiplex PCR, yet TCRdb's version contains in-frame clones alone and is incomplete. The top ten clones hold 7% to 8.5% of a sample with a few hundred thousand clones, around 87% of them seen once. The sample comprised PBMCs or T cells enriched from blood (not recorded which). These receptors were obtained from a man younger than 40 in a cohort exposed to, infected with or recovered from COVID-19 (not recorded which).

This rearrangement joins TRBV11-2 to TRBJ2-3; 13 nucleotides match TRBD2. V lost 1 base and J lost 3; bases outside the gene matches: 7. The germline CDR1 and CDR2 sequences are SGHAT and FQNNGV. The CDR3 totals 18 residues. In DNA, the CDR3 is TGTGCCAGCAGCTTAGTTGGACTAGCGGGAGTGTGGACAGATACGCAGTATTTT. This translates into CASSLVGLAGVWTDTQYF.

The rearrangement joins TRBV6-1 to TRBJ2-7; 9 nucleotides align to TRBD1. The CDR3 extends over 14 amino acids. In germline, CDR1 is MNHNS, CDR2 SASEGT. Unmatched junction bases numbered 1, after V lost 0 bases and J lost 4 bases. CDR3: CASSEAGQGYEQYF. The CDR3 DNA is TGTGCCAGCAGTGAAGCGGGACAGGGATACGAGCAGTACTTC.

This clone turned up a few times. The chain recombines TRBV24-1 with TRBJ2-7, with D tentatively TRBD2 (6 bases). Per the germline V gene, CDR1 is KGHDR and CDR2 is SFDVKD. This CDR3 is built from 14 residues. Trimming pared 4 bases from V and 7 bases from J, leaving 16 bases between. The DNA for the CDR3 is TGTGCCACCAGTGAGGGGGGTCGAGGTTGGGAGCAGTACTTC. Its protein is CATSEGGRGWEQYF.

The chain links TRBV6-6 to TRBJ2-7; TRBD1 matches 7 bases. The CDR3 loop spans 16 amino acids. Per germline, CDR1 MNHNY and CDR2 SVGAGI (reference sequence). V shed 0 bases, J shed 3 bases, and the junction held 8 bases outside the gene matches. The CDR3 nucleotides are TGTGCCAGCAGTTACTCGAAACTCCCAGGGGGCTACGAGCAGTACTTC. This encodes CASSYSKLPGGYEQYF.

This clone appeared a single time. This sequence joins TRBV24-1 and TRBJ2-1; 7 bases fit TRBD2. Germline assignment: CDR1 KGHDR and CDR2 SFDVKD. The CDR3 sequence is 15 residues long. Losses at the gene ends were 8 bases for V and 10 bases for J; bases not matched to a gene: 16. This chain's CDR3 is CATTDTGGAVTEQFF. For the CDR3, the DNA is TGTGCCACCACCGACACGGGGGGTGCGGTAACGGAGCAGTTCTTC.

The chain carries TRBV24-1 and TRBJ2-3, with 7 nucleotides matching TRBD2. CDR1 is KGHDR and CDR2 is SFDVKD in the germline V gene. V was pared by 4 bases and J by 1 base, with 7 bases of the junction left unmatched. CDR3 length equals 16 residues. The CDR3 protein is CATSDPSGRGTDTQYF. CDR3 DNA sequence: TGTGCCACCAGTGACCCTAGCGGTAGGGGCACAGATACGCAGTATTTT.

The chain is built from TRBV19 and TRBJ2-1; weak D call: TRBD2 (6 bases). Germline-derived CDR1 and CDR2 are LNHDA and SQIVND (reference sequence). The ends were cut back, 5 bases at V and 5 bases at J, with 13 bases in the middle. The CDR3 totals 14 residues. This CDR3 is CASSVTSRHNEQFF. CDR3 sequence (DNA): TGTGCCAGTAGTGTGACTAGTAGACACAATGAGCAGTTCTTC. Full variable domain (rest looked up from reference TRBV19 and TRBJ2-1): DGGITQSPKYLFRKEGQNVTLSCEQNLNHDAMYWYRQDPGQGLRLIYYSQIVNDFQKGDIAEGYSVSREKKESFPLTVTSAQKNPTAFYLCASSVTSRHNEQFFGPGTRLTVL.

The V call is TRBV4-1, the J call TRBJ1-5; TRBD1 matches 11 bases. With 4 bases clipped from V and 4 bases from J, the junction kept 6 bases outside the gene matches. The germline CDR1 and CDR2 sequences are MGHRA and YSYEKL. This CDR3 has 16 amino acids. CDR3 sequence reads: CASSPLGQGENQPQHF. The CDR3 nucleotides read TGCGCCAGCAGCCCCTTGGGACAGGGGGAGAATCAGCCCCAGCATTTT.

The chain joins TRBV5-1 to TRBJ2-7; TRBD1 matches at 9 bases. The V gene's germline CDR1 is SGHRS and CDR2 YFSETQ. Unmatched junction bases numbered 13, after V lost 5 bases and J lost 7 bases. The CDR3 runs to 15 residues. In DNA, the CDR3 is TGCGCCAGCAGTGGGGACAGGGATTCCTCGTGGGAGCAGTACTTC. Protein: CASSGDRDSSWEQYF.

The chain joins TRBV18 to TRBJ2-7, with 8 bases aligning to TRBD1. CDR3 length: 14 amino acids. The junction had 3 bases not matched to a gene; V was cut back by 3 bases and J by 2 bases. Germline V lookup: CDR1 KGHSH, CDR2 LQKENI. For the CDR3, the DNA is TGTGCCAGCTCACCCCCGGACAGGGCCTACGAGCAGTACTTC. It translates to CASSPPDRAYEQYF.

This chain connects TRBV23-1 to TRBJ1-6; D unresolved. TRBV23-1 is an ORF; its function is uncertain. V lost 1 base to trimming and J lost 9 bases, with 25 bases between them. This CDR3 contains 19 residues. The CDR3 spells CASSQLYGLGDRISSPLHF. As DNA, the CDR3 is TGCGCCAGCAGTCAATTATACGGCCTCGGGGATCGTATTAGTTCACCCCTCCACTTT.